These T cell receptor beta chains were read from a single sample in a study of cytomegalovirus exposure and HLA in healthy donors. Generated by immunoSEQ multiplex PCR, the TCRdb table keeps only in-frame clones and is missing some. The sample records 100,000 to 150,000 clones, 80% being singletons. The sequencing sample was made of PBMCs. The receptors originated from a man aged 25-40 years in good health and CMV-seropositive. CDR3s include the opening cysteine and the closing phenylalanine or tryptophan. Fields, in order: CDR3 DNA, CDR3 protein, clone size, J gene, D gene, V gene. D genes are given only for firm matches. Some rows mark clone size as missing; the rest say once, few, many or name a class of expanded clone.

CDR3nt: TGTGCCAGCAGCTTAGCAAGGGGTCAGCCCCAGCATTTT
CDR3aa: CASSLARGQPQHF
abundance: -
j_gene: TRBJ1-5
d_gene: -
v_gene: TRBV7-8

CDR3nt: TGTGCCAGCAGCTTGGCCAGGGCTTACGAGCAGTACTTC
CDR3aa: CASSLARAYEQYF
abundance: -
j_gene: TRBJ2-7
d_gene: -
v_gene: TRBV11-1

CDR3nt: TGTGCCAGCTCACGACTAGATCCCAGTAACTACAATGAGCAGTTCTTC
CDR3aa: CASSRLDPSNYNEQFF
abundance: once
j_gene: TRBJ2-1
d_gene: -
v_gene: TRBV18

CDR3nt: TGTGCCATCAGAGTCGCAATCGGGAATTCACCCCTCCACTTT
CDR3aa: CAIRVAIGNSPLHF
abundance: -
j_gene: TRBJ1-6
d_gene: -
v_gene: TRBV10-3

CDR3nt: TGTGCCAGTAGTATTGCGGACATCTCCGAGCAGTACTTC
CDR3aa: CASSIADISEQYF
abundance: -
j_gene: TRBJ2-7
d_gene: -
v_gene: TRBV19

CDR3nt: TGTGCCAGCAGTGATTGGGACAGGGGGGACTCACCCCTCCACTTT
CDR3aa: CASSDWDRGDSPLHF
abundance: -
j_gene: TRBJ1-6
d_gene: TRBD1
v_gene: TRBV6-1

CDR3nt: TGTGCCAGCAGCTTAACCCCAGGGGACCCCTACAATGAGCAGTTCTTC
CDR3aa: CASSLTPGDPYNEQFF
abundance: -
j_gene: TRBJ2-1
d_gene: -
v_gene: TRBV7-3

CDR3nt: TGCAGCGTTGATGGCGGTTCTGAAGCTTTCTTT
CDR3aa: CSVDGGSEAFF
abundance: few
j_gene: TRBJ1-1
d_gene: -
v_gene: TRBV29-1

CDR3nt: TGTGCCAGCAGCCATGGTGGCGGGGGGGATTACAATGAGCAGTTCTTC
CDR3aa: CASSHGGGGDYNEQFF
abundance: -
j_gene: TRBJ2-1
d_gene: TRBD2
v_gene: TRBV4-2

CDR3nt: TGTGCCAGCAGCTTAGTATTAGGACAGGGGTTCGAGGGCTACACCTTC
CDR3aa: CASSLVLGQGFEGYTF
abundance: -
j_gene: TRBJ1-2
d_gene: TRBD1
v_gene: TRBV7-8

CDR3nt: TGTGCCAGCTCACCGCATTGGACTAACGAGCAGTACTTC
CDR3aa: CASSPHWTNEQYF
abundance: -
j_gene: TRBJ2-7
d_gene: -
v_gene: TRBV18

CDR3nt: TGTGCCAGCAGCGTAGACCCACTCTACGAGCAGTACTTC
CDR3aa: CASSVDPLYEQYF
abundance: -
j_gene: TRBJ2-7
d_gene: -
v_gene: TRBV9

CDR3nt: TGTGCCACCAGCAGAGATGCACAGGGCGGTGAAAAACTGTTTTTT
CDR3aa: CATSRDAQGGEKLFF
abundance: -
j_gene: TRBJ1-4
d_gene: -
v_gene: TRBV15

CDR3nt: TGCGCCAGCAGCATTTCGCCCACCACAACGAACACCGGGGAGCTGTTTTTT
CDR3aa: CASSISPTTTNTGELFF
abundance: -
j_gene: TRBJ2-2
d_gene: -
v_gene: TRBV5-1

CDR3nt: TGTGCTAGTGGTTTGGTACTCGGAGTAACTGGAAACACCATATATTTT
CDR3aa: CASGLVLGVTGNTIYF
abundance: once
j_gene: TRBJ1-3
d_gene: -
v_gene: TRBV12-5

CDR3nt: TGTGCCATCAGTGAGACAGGGATGAGCACTGAAGCTTTCTTT
CDR3aa: CAISETGMSTEAFF
abundance: -
j_gene: TRBJ1-1
d_gene: -
v_gene: TRBV10-3

CDR3nt: TGCGTCAGCAGCTCGGGACAGACTAATGAAAAACTGTTTTTT
CDR3aa: CVSSSGQTNEKLFF
abundance: -
j_gene: TRBJ1-4
d_gene: TRBD1
v_gene: TRBV5-1

CDR3nt: TGTGCCTGGAGTGGGTCGGGGGGGTCGTACGAGCAGTACTTC
CDR3aa: CAWSGSGGSYEQYF
abundance: -
j_gene: TRBJ2-7
d_gene: TRBD2
v_gene: TRBV30

CDR3nt: TGCAGCGACGGTGGCACTGAAGCTTTCTTT
CDR3aa: CSDGGTEAFF
abundance: -
j_gene: TRBJ1-1
d_gene: -
v_gene: TRBV29-1

CDR3nt: TGCGCCAGCAGCCCAGCGGGCAGTAAGTCACCCCTCCACTTT
CDR3aa: CASSPAGSKSPLHF
abundance: -
j_gene: TRBJ1-6
d_gene: -
v_gene: TRBV5-1

CDR3nt: TGTGCCAGCAGCCCCACGTGGGCTTTCCACTATGGCTACACCTTC
CDR3aa: CASSPTWAFHYGYTF
abundance: -
j_gene: TRBJ1-2
d_gene: -
v_gene: TRBV14

CDR3nt: TGCAGCGTTGAAGCTCACAGGGATGCAGTTTTTGGCTACACCTTC
CDR3aa: CSVEAHRDAVFGYTF
abundance: -
j_gene: TRBJ1-2
d_gene: -
v_gene: TRBV29-1

CDR3nt: TGTGCCAGCAGTCCTGATACACTCCGCGACAGGGGGGGAACTGAAGCTTTCTTT
CDR3aa: CASSPDTLRDRGGTEAFF
abundance: -
j_gene: TRBJ1-1
d_gene: TRBD1
v_gene: TRBV2

CDR3nt: TGTGCCAGCAGCACCCGGGACTTTTATCAGCCCCAGCATTTT
CDR3aa: CASSTRDFYQPQHF
abundance: -
j_gene: TRBJ1-5
d_gene: -
v_gene: TRBV7-2

CDR3nt: TGTGCCAGCAGTATCTCTAGCGGGGGCCACCCGGAGACCCAGTACTTC
CDR3aa: CASSISSGGHPETQYF
abundance: -
j_gene: TRBJ2-5
d_gene: TRBD2
v_gene: TRBV28

CDR3nt: TGTGCCAGCAGTAAGTGGGACAGGAACACTGAAGCTTTCTTT
CDR3aa: CASSKWDRNTEAFF
abundance: few
j_gene: TRBJ1-1
d_gene: TRBD1
v_gene: TRBV6-5

CDR3nt: TGTGCCAGCAGCTTGGGGGACAGGGATCTTTATGGCTACACCTTC
CDR3aa: CASSLGDRDLYGYTF
abundance: -
j_gene: TRBJ1-2
d_gene: TRBD1
v_gene: TRBV5-6

CDR3nt: TGTGCCAGCAGTGAAGGGAGCTCCTATAATTCACCCCTCCACTTT
CDR3aa: CASSEGSSYNSPLHF
abundance: -
j_gene: TRBJ1-6
d_gene: -
v_gene: TRBV6-1

CDR3nt: TGCGCCAGCAGCCCCACAAGCGGCGAGGTCACTGAAGCTTTCTTT
CDR3aa: CASSPTSGEVTEAFF
abundance: few
j_gene: TRBJ1-1
d_gene: -
v_gene: TRBV4-1

CDR3nt: TGCGCCAGCAGCCCAACTCATAATGAAAAACTGTTTTTT
CDR3aa: CASSPTHNEKLFF
abundance: -
j_gene: TRBJ1-4
d_gene: -
v_gene: TRBV4-1

CDR3nt: TGCGCCAGCAGCCAAGCAGCGGGGGGGCCAGGGAGGCAGTTCTTC
CDR3aa: CASSQAAGGPGRQFF
abundance: -
j_gene: TRBJ2-1
d_gene: TRBD2
v_gene: TRBV4-1

CDR3nt: TGTGCCAGCAGTTTTTTGCGGGCATCTGAAGCTTTCTTT
CDR3aa: CASSFLRASEAFF
abundance: -
j_gene: TRBJ1-1
d_gene: -
v_gene: TRBV27

CDR3nt: TGTGCCAGCAGTACACACCGGGATAACCAAGAGACCCAGTACTTC
CDR3aa: CASSTHRDNQETQYF
abundance: -
j_gene: TRBJ2-5
d_gene: -
v_gene: TRBV28

CDR3nt: TGTGCCAGCATTTTCGTACCGGGACAGGAGTCTAAAAGGGAAGAGACCCAGTACTTC
CDR3aa: CASIFVPGQESKREETQYF
abundance: -
j_gene: TRBJ2-5
d_gene: TRBD1
v_gene: TRBV27

CDR3nt: TGTGCCAGCAGCCCGCCGAGGGCCGTGAACACTGAAGCTTTCTTT
CDR3aa: CASSPPRAVNTEAFF
abundance: -
j_gene: TRBJ1-1
d_gene: -
v_gene: TRBV7-9

CDR3nt: TGTGCCAGCAGTGAATTCGAGGGACAGGGGACCATCAATGAGCAGTTCTTC
CDR3aa: CASSEFEGQGTINEQFF
abundance: -
j_gene: TRBJ2-1
d_gene: TRBD1
v_gene: TRBV25-1

CDR3nt: TGTGCCAGCAGCCCGGGGGGGCAGGACAATCAGCCCCAGCATTTT
CDR3aa: CASSPGGQDNQPQHF
abundance: -
j_gene: TRBJ1-5
d_gene: -
v_gene: TRBV5-8